These 30 T cell receptor beta chains were all obtained from the same sample, sequenced in a study of STAT3 mutations in large granular lymphocyte leukemia. These receptors' targets are unknown. The assay was immunoSEQ multiplex PCR, and TCRdb's table has in-frame clones only and misses some. In the table there are tens of thousands of clones, approximately 84% of which are singletons. Study conclusions and caveats: Every T-LGLL patient had at least one immunodominant TCRbeta clonotype.

The sample consisted of peripheral blood mononuclear cells. The receptors here all came from a man in his sixties with T-cell large granular lymphocyte leukemia. Some clones in this sample may be carry-over from other donors' samples.

The chain uses TRBV5-4 and TRBJ2-2; TRBD2 matches 7 bases. Germline CDR1 is SGHNT and CDR2 is YYREEE (reference sequence). The ends lost 1 base at V and 4 bases at J; junction bases unmatched: 7. The CDR3 is made up of 16 amino acids. The CDR3 sequence: CASSLMGGGGTGELFF. DNA of the CDR3: TGTGCCAGCAGCTTGATGGGCGGGGGTGGCACCGGGGAGCTGTTTTTT.

The genes are TRBV7-9 and TRBJ1-1, with 7 bases lining up with TRBD1. The CDR3 has 14 residues. CDR1 is SEHNR, CDR2 FQNEAQ, per germline (reference sequence). V was pared by 5 bases and J by 3 bases, with 6 bases of the junction left unmatched. The CDR3 coding sequence is TGTGCCAGCAGCGAGATGACAGGGTACACTGAAGCTTTCTTT. Translating gives CASSEMTGYTEAFF.

The gene calls are TRBV27 and TRBJ2-3, with 11 bases matching TRBD2. Germline loops: CDR1 MNHEY, CDR2 SMNVEV (reference sequence). This CDR3 is 15 amino acids long. V shed 6 bases and J 1 base; nucleotides not matched to a gene: 3. CDR3 amino acids: CASSLLAGGTDTQYF. DNA for the CDR3: TGTGCCAGCAGCTTACTAGCGGGAGGCACAGATACGCAGTATTTT.

V gene TRBV5-1 combines with J gene TRBJ2-7; 7 bases match TRBD1. CDR3 length: 14 amino acids. Per the germline V gene, CDR1 is SGHRS and CDR2 is YFSETQ. J was trimmed by 4 bases and V by 3 bases; bases with no gene match: 7. The CDR3 spells CASSSQGKRYEQYF. In DNA, the CDR3 is TGCGCCAGCAGCTCACAGGGGAAACGTTACGAGCAGTACTTC. Using reference TRBV5-1 and TRBJ2-7 for the parts outside the CDR3, the full variable domain is KAGVTQTPRYLIKTRGQQVTLSCSPISGHRSVSWYQQTPGQGLQFLFEYFSETQRNKGNFPGRFSGRQFSNSRSEMNVSTLELGDSALYLCASSSQGKRYEQYFGPGTRLTVT.

This clone is medium-sized. The chain has TRBV27 and TRBJ1-2; TRBD1 is a possible D gene (5 bases). V lost 6 bases and J lost 0, with 11 bases in between. This CDR3 region has 14 residues. Germline CDR1 reads MNHEY; CDR2 reads SMNVEV (reference sequence). The CDR3 protein is CASSTQGANYGYTF. Written as DNA, the CDR3 is TGTGCCAGCAGCACCCAGGGAGCTAACTATGGCTACACCTTC.

The chain is built from TRBV29-1 and TRBJ1-3, with D hard to call. The CDR3 covers 14 residues. Germline-derived CDR1 and CDR2 are SQVTM and ANQGSEA. Trimming stripped 2 bases from V and 3 bases from J, with 11 bases between. The CDR3 coding sequence is TGCAGCGTTGAATCTGATCGGGGTGGAAACACCATATATTTT. It yields the protein CSVESDRGGNTIYF.

This sequence joins TRBV19 and TRBJ2-7, with TRBD2 matching over 7 bases. This CDR3 is built from 16 residues. Germline V lookup: CDR1 LNHDA, CDR2 SQIVND (reference sequence). V lost 5 bases to trimming and J lost 0 bases; unmatched junction nucleotides: 10. The CDR3 is CASSPRRGGSSYEQYF. Here the CDR3 DNA reads TGTGCCAGTAGTCCCCGTCGGGGAGGGAGCTCCTACGAGCAGTACTTC.

This clone was detected only a few times. The CDR3 sequence is CASSSGAGGRGYTF. CDR3 DNA sequence: TGTGCCAGTAGTTCCGGGGCAGGGGGTCGTGGCTACACCTTC. The genes are TRBV19 and TRBJ1-2; the match to TRBD1 covers 7 bases. From germline, CDR1 is LNHDA and CDR2 SQIVND (reference sequence). CDR3 length equals 14 residues. V was clipped by 5 bases and J by 7 bases; unmatched bases: 10.

This chain uses TRBV19 with TRBJ2-2; D is undetermined. The CDR3 is 15 amino acids. Germline CDR1 reads LNHDA; CDR2 reads SQIVND (reference sequence). V was pared by 4 bases and J by 4 bases, with 13 bases between. This CDR3 reads CASSTWESSTGELFF. CDR3 DNA: TGTGCCAGTAGTACATGGGAATCTTCCACCGGGGAGCTGTTTTTT.

The V call is TRBV5-1, the J call TRBJ2-1; 15 positions match TRBD2. Germline CDR1 reads SGHRS; CDR2 reads YFSETQ. This CDR3 has 17 residues. Trimming removed 2 bases from V and 5 bases from J; junction bases left unmatched: 5. This CDR3 is CASSFGLAGGLDNEQFF. The CDR3, as DNA: TGCGCCAGCAGCTTCGGACTAGCGGGAGGGCTAGACAATGAGCAGTTCTTC.

The gene calls are TRBV7-8 and TRBJ1-1, with no clear D. Trimming cost V 2 bases and J 1 base, with 11 bases left between them. CDR1 and CDR2 from the germline V gene are SGHVS and FQNEAQ. This CDR3 is 15 amino acids long. CDR3 loop: CASSLQSFSNTEAFF. CDR3 sequence (DNA): TGTGCCAGCAGCTTACAGTCCTTCTCGAACACTGAAGCTTTCTTT.

V usage is TRBV18 and J usage is TRBJ1-3, with a tentative D call TRBD1 (5 bases). The CDR3 loop spans 15 amino acids. The V gene's germline CDR1 is KGHSH and CDR2 LQKENI. V lost 6 bases, J lost 0 bases, and 12 bases lay in between. The CDR3 reads CASSPDSSSGNTIYF. The CDR3 region has the DNA TGTGCCAGCTCCCCCGACAGTAGCTCTGGAAACACCATATATTTT.

The chain employs TRBV10-3 and TRBJ2-4; a possible D gene is TRBD2 (7 bases). The germline V gene has CDR1 ENHRY and CDR2 SYGVKD. The CDR3 spans 16 residues. The V end lost 3 bases, the J end lost 7 bases, and 19 bases lay between the germline ends. The CDR3: CAISDRLEQGGNIQYF. In nucleotides, the CDR3 is TGTGCCATCAGTGATCGTTTGGAACAGGGAGGGAACATTCAGTACTTC.

This sequence joins TRBV5-1 and TRBJ2-7; 7 nucleotides agree with TRBD1. V lost 1 base to trimming and J lost 7 bases; unmatched junction nucleotides: 11. CDR1 and CDR2 from the germline V gene are SGHRS and YFSETQ. The CDR3 is 15 residues long. CDR3 coding DNA: TGCGCCAGCAGCTTGCGAGGGGGCAACGGCGTAGAGCAGTACTTC. Amino acid sequence: CASSLRGGNGVEQYF.

The DNA for the CDR3 is TGTGCCAGCAGTTTAATAGGGGCCACTCGGGCGGGCTACACCTTC. This encodes CASSLIGATRAGYTF. The gene calls are TRBV6-5 and TRBJ1-2, with a tentative D call TRBD1 (5 bases). Germline V gene data show CDR1 as MNHEY and CDR2 as SVGAGI. V lost 4 bases, J lost 8 bases, and 20 bases lay in between. The CDR3 runs 15 residues.

This clone was recorded a few times. The rearrangement links TRBV5-4 to TRBJ1-2, with a weak D call TRBD1 (5 bases). V was shortened by 2 bases and J by 8 bases, with 19 bases between the two germline ends. The CDR3 length is 15 residues. Per the germline V gene, CDR1 is SGHNT and CDR2 is YYREEE (reference sequence). The chain's CDR3 is CASSFFLTGARGYTF. The CDR3 DNA follows: TGTGCCAGCAGCTTTTTCCTTACCGGGGCGCGGGGCTACACCTTC.

The rearrangement uses TRBV5-1 and TRBJ2-1, with a weak D call TRBD1 (5 bases). Germline CDR1 SGHRS, CDR2 YFSETQ. V shed 3 bases and J shed 8 bases, with 21 bases lying between them. There are 16 residues in the CDR3. As DNA, the CDR3 is TGCGCCAGCAGCTCCCTCCCAGGGTACAGTTTTGATGAGCAGTTCTTC. Protein sequence: CASSSLPGYSFDEQFF.

In this sample, this clone turned up once. V is TRBV5-6 and J is TRBJ1-2; D remains unclear. Per the germline V gene, CDR1 is SGHDT and CDR2 is YYEEEE. This CDR3 comprises 14 residues. Trimming took 4 bases from V and 1 from J, leaving 11 bases between them. The CDR3 DNA reads TGTGCCAGCAGCCCCGCGAGGATTAACTATGGCTACACCTTC. Translation: CASSPARINYGYTF.

This clone has just one count. In DNA, the CDR3 is TGTGCCAGCAGCTTAGCGCGCGAGTACGAGCAGTACTTC. Translated, it gives CASSLAREYEQYF. V and J are TRBV7-9 and TRBJ2-7; D remains unclear. V lost 0 bases and J 4 bases, leaving 7 bases between the germline ends. CDR1 is SEHNR, CDR2 FQNEAQ, per germline (reference sequence). The CDR3 runs to 13 residues.

This chain joins TRBV2 and TRBJ2-7, with D perhaps TRBD1 or TRBD2 (5 bases each). This CDR3 is built from 15 residues. Trimming took 7 bases from V and 2 from J, leaving 18 bases between them. CDR1 is SNHLY and CDR2 is FYNNEI in the germline V gene. The CDR3 DNA sequence: TGTGCCAGCACTCGGGACGGAGGATACACCTACGAGCAGTACTTC. Translation gives CASTRDGGYTYEQYF.

V usage is TRBV7-9 and J usage is TRBJ1-2; 8 positions match TRBD1. Germline CDR1 and CDR2: SEHNR and FQNEAQ (reference sequence). V lost 6 bases, J lost 7 bases, and 16 bases stayed unmatched. The CDR3 covers 16 residues. The CDR3 protein is CASRQAPTGALCGYTF. CDR3 DNA sequence: TGTGCCAGCAGGCAGGCCCCGACAGGGGCCCTCTGTGGCTACACCTTC. Full variable domain (outside the CDR3, taken from reference TRBV7-9 and TRBJ1-2): DTGVSQNPRHKITKRGQNVTFRCDPISEHNRLYWYRQTLGQGPEFLTYFQNEAQLEKSRLLSDRFSAERPKGSFSTLEIQRTEQGDSAMYLCASRQAPTGALCGYTFGSGTRLTVV.

This chain links TRBV6-5 with TRBJ1-4, with D maybe TRBD1 (5 bases). V lost 6 bases, J lost 7 bases, and 9 bases lay in between. The V gene's germline CDR1 is MNHEY and CDR2 SVGAGI. This CDR3 is 12 amino acids long. The chain's CDR3 is CASRRDSEKLFF. In nucleotides, the CDR3 is TGTGCCAGCAGACGTGACAGTGAAAAACTGTTTTTT.

The J gene is TRBJ1-2, the V gene TRBV5-4, with 8 bases aligning to TRBD1. The CDR3 runs to 15 residues. The junction had 5 bases not matched to a gene; V was cut back by 0 bases and J by 4 bases. Germline V CDR1 and CDR2: SGHNT, YYREEE (reference sequence). CDR3 DNA: TGTGCCAGCAGCTTGGCAGGGGGCGGAATCTATGGCTACACCTTC. This translates into CASSLAGGGIYGYTF.

The chain couples TRBV4-3 to TRBJ2-7; TRBD1 or TRBD2 may be the D gene (6 bases each). The length of the CDR3 is 17 residues. Germline V gene data show CDR1 as LGHNA and CDR2 as YSLEER. The V end was cut by 0 bases, the J end by 3 bases, with 18 bases between. The CDR3 DNA follows: TGCGCCAGCAGCCAAGAAGGGGGGTTCGAGACACTCTACGAGCAGTACTTC. Translated: CASSQEGGFETLYEQYF.

This sequence joins TRBV5-1 and TRBJ2-2, with D perhaps TRBD2 (6 bases). The V and J ends lost 0 bases and 7 bases respectively, with 13 bases between them. Germline V CDR1 and CDR2: SGHRS, YFSETQ. The CDR3 length is 15 residues. CDR3 protein: CASSLDSGEGGELFF. The CDR3 DNA is TGCGCCAGCAGCTTGGATTCGGGAGAAGGCGGGGAGCTGTTTTTT.

The chain has TRBV9 and TRBJ2-7; no firm D call. Germline CDR1 and CDR2: SGDLS and YYNGEE. The CDR3 totals 14 residues. V lost 3 bases and J lost 5, with 15 bases in between. The CDR3 DNA reads as TGTGCCAGCAGCGCAACGACCCGGTCAGACGAGCAGTACTTC. It codes for CASSATTRSDEQYF.

J is TRBJ2-5 and V is TRBV5-4, with 11 bases matching TRBD2. From germline, CDR1 is SGHNT and CDR2 YYREEE (reference sequence). This CDR3 region has 14 residues. The ends lost 4 bases at V and 3 bases at J; junction bases unmatched: 2. CDR3: CASSVLAGEETQYF. Here the CDR3 DNA reads TGTGCCAGCAGCGTACTAGCGGGAGAAGAGACCCAGTACTTC.

This clone was seen more than once but under ten times. The rearrangement links TRBV10-3 to TRBJ2-6, with D possibly TRBD1 on 6 matching bases. CDR1 is ENHRY, CDR2 SYGVKD, per germline. Trimming pared 4 bases from V and 0 bases from J, leaving 7 bases between. CDR3 length: 15 residues. CDR3 sequence (DNA): TGTGCCATCAGTGGGACAGTCTCTGGGGCCAACGTCCTGACTTTC. It specifies CAISGTVSGANVLTF.

The rearrangement links TRBV5-1 to TRBJ2-5; D might be TRBD1 (5 bases). Germline lookup yields CDR1 SGHRS and CDR2 YFSETQ. Trimming cost V 1 base and J 0 bases, with 13 bases left between them. The CDR3 spans 16 residues. This CDR3 reads CASSLTGPPYQETQYF. Written as DNA, the CDR3 is TGCGCCAGCAGCTTGACAGGTCCCCCGTACCAAGAGACCCAGTACTTC.

CDR3 nucleotides: TGTGCCAGCAGTGATCGAGGGATATCCTACGAGCAGTACTTC. Protein sequence: CASSDRGISYEQYF. The chain employs TRBV25-1 and TRBJ2-7; the D gene is possibly TRBD2 (5 bases). This CDR3 spans 14 amino acids. Germline CDR1 is MGHDK and CDR2 is SYGVNS. V lost 3 bases and J 1 base, leaving 10 bases between the germline ends.